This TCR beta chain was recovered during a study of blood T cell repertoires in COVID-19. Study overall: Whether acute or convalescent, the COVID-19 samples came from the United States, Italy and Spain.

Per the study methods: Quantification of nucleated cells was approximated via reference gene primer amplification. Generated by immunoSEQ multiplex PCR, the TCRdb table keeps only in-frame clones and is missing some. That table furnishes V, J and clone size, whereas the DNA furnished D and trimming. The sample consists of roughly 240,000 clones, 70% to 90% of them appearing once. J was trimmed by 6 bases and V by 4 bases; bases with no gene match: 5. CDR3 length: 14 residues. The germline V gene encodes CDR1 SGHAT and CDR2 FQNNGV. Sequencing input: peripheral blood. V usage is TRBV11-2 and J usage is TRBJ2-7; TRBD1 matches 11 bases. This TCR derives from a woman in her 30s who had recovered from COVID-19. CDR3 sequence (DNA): TGTGCCAGCAGCTCCGGACAGGGGGCCTCCGAGCAGTACTTC. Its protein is CASSSGQGASEQYF.